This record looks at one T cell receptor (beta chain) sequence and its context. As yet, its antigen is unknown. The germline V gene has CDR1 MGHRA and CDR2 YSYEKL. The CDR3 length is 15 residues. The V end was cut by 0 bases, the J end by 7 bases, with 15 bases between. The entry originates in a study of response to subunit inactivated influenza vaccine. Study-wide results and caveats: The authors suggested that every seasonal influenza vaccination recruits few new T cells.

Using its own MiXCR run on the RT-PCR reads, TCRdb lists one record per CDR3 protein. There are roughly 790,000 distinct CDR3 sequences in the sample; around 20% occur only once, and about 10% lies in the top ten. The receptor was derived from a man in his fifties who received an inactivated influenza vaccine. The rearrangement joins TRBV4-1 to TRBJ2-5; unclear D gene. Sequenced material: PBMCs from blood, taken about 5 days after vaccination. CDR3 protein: CASSQDFTDKWTQYF. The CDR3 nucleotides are TGCGCCAGCAGCCAAGATTTCACGGATAAATGGACCCAGTACTTC.